This T cell receptor (beta chain) was retrieved from a study of T cells expressing NK-cell markers. CDR1 SGHTA and CDR2 FQGNSA come from the germline V gene. This CDR3 comprises 15 residues. From the 5' RACE reads, TCRdb lists one entry per CDR3 protein and no DNA. This table lists about 300,000 distinct CDR3 sequences. Sequencing was carried out using blood T cells: a sorted CD56 or NKG2C T cell subset, CD4+ or CD8+ T cells, or bulk PBMC T cells (not recorded which). V is TRBV7-2 and J is TRBJ2-7; TCRdb's assignment of TRBD2 cannot be checked, as there is no DNA. The source of this sequence is a woman aged 18 to 75 in good health. CDR3 amino acids: CASSLDGSGNYEQYF.